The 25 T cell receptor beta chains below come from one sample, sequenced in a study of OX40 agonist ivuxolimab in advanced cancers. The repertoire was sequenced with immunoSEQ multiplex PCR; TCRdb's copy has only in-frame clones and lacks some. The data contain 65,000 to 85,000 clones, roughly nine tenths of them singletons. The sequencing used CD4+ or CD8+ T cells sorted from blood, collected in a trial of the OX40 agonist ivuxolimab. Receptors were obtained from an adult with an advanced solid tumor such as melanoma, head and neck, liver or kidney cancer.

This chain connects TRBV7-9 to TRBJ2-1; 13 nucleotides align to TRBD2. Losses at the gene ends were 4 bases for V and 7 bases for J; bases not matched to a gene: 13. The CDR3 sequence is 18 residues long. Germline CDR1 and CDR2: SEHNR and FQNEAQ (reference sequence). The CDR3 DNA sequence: TGTGCCAGCAGCTCCGCCTTTACTAGCGGGAGGGCCGTTAATGAGCAGTTCTTC. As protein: CASSSAFTSGRAVNEQFF.

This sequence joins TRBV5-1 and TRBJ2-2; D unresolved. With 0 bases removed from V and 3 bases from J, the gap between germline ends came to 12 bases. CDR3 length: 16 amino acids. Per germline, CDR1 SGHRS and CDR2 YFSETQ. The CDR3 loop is CASSLGVQPHTGELFF. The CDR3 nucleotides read TGCGCCAGCAGCTTGGGGGTGCAGCCCCACACCGGGGAGCTGTTTTTT.

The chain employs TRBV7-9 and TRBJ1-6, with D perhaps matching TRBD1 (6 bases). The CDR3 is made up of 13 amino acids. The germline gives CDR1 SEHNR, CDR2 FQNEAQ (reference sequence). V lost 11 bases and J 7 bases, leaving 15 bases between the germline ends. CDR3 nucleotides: TGTGCCGCCTCGACAGGAGAAAATTCACCCCTCCACTTT. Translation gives CAASTGENSPLHF.

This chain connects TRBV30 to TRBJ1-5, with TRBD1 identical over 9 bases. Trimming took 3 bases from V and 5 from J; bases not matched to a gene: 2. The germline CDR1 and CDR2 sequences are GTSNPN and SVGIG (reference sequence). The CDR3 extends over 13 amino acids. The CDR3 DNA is TGTGCCTGGAGCCGGGACAGGGATCAGCCCCAGCATTTT. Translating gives CAWSRDRDQPQHF.

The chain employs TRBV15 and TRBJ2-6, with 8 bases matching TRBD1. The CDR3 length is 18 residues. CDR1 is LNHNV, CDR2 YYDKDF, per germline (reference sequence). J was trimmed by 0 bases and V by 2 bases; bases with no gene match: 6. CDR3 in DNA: TGTGCCACCAGCAGACCGGGACAGGTCCACTCTGGGGCCAACGTCCTGACTTTC. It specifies CATSRPGQVHSGANVLTF.

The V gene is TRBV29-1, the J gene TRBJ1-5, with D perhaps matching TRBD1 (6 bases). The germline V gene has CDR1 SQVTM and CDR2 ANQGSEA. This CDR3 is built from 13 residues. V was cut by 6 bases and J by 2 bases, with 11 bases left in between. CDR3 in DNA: TGCAGCGTAGCACAGGGAGGCAATCAGCCCCAGCATTTT. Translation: CSVAQGGNQPQHF.

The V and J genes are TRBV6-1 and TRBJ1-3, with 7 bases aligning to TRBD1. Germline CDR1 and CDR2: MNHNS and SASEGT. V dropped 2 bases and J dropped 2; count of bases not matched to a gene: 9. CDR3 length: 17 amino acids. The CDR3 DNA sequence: TGTGCCAGCAGTGAACGACAGGGTCGCCTGACTGGAAACACCATATATTTT. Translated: CASSERQGRLTGNTIYF.

CDR3: CASSERRTSGSVSSQFF. In DNA, the CDR3 is TGTGCCAGCAGCGAAAGACGGACTAGCGGGAGTGTGTCATCGCAGTTCTTC. This chain connects TRBV9 to TRBJ2-1; 13 bases match TRBD2. Looked up from germline, CDR1 is SGDLS and CDR2 is YYNGEE. J was trimmed by 12 bases and V by 3 bases; bases with no gene match: 15. The CDR3 extends over 17 amino acids.

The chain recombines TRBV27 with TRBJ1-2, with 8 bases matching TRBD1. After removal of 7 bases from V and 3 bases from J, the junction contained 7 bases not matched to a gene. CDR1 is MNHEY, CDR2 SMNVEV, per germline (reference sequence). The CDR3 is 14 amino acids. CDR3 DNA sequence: TGTGCCAGCACCCCCCACAGGGGGGACTATGGCTACACCTTC. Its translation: CASTPHRGDYGYTF.

The CDR3 DNA reads as TGTGCCAGCAGACTGACAGGGCAAGTGTACACTGAAGCTTTCTTT. Amino acid sequence: CASRLTGQVYTEAFF. The rearrangement uses TRBV6-5 and TRBJ1-1, with TRBD1 matching over 7 bases. The CDR3 is 15 residues long. Trimming took 6 bases from V and 3 from J; bases not matched to a gene: 10. Germline V CDR1 and CDR2: MNHEY, SVGAGI.

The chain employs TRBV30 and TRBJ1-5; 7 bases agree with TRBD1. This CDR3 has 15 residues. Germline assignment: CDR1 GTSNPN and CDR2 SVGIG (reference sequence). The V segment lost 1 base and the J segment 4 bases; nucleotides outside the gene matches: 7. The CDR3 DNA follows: TGTGCCTGGAGTGGCTATGGGACAGTAAATCAGCCCCAGCATTTT. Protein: CAWSGYGTVNQPQHF.

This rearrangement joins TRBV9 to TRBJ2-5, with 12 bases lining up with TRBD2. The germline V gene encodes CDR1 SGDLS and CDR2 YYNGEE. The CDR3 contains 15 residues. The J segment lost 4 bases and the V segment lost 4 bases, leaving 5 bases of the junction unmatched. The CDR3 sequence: CASSPTSGSLETQYF. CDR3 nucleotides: TGTGCCAGCAGCCCGACTAGCGGGAGTCTAGAGACCCAGTACTTC.

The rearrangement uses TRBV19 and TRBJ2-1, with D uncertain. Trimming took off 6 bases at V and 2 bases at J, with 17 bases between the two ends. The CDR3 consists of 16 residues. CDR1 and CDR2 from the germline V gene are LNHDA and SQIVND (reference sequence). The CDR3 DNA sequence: TGTGCCAGTAGGCGGACCCCCGAAAACCCCTACAATGAGCAGTTCTTC. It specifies CASRRTPENPYNEQFF.

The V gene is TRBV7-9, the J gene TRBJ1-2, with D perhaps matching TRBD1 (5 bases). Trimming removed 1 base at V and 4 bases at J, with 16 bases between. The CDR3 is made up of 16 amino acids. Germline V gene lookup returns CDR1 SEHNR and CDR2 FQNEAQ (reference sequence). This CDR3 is CASSLGGVPTGYGYTF. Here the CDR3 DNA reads TGTGCCAGCAGCTTAGGAGGGGTCCCGACCGGCTATGGCTACACCTTC.

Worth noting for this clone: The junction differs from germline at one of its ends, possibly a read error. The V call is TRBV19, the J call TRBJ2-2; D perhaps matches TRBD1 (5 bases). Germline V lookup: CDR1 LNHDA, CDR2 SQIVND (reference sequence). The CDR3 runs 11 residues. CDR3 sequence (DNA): TGTGCCAGTAGTATAGTAGGGGAACTGTTTTTT. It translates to CASSIVGELFF.

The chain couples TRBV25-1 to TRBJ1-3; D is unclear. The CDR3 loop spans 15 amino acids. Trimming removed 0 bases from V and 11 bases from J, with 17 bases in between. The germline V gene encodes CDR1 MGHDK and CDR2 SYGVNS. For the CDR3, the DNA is TGTGCCAGCAGTGAATACAAGGGAGGATTTAACCCCATATATTTT. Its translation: CASSEYKGGFNPIYF.

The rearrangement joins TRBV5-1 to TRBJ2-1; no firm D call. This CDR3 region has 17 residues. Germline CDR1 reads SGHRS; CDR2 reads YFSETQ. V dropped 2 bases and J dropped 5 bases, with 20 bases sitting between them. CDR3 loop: CASSFGITARFDNEQFF. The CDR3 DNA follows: TGCGCCAGCAGCTTCGGCATAACTGCGAGATTTGACAATGAGCAGTTCTTC.

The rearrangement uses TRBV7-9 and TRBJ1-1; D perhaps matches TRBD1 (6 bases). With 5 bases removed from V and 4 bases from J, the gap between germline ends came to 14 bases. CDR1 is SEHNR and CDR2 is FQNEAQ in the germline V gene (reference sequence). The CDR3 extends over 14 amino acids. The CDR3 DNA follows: TGTGCCAGCAGCCCGGACAGCGGTTCCACTGAAGCTTTCTTT. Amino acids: CASSPDSGSTEAFF.

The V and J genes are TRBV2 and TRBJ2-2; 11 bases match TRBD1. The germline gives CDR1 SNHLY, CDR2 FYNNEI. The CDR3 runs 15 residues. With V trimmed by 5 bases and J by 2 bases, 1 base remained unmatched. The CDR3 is CASSRTGGNTGELFF. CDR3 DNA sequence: TGTGCCAGCAGTAGGACAGGGGGCAACACCGGGGAGCTGTTTTTT.

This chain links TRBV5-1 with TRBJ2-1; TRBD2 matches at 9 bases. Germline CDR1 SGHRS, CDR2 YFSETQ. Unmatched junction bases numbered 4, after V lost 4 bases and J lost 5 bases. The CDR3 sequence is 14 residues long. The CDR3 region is CASSARLADNEQFF. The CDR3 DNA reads TGCGCCAGCAGCGCGAGACTAGCGGACAATGAGCAGTTCTTC.

The CDR3 nucleotides are TGTGCCAGCAGCTTATCCCGGGATGAAGCTTTCTTT. It translates to CASSLSRDEAFF. The chain has TRBV11-2 and TRBJ1-1; D is ambiguous. Germline loops: CDR1 SGHAT, CDR2 FQNNGV. V was cut by 2 bases and J by 7 bases, with 8 bases left in between. The CDR3 totals 12 residues.

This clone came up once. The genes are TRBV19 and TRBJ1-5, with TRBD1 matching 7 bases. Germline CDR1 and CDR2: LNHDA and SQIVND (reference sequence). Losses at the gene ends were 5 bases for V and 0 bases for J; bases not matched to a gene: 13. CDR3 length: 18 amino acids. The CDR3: CASSGSGTVTYSNQPQHF. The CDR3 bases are TGTGCCAGTAGTGGTAGTGGGACAGTTACTTATAGCAATCAGCCCCAGCATTTT.

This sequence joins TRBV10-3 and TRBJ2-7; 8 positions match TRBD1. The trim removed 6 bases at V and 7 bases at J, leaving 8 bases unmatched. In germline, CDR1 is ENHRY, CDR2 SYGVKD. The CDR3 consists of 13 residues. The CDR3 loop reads CAIRGQGEFEQYF. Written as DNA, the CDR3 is TGTGCCATCAGAGGACAGGGCGAGTTTGAGCAGTACTTC.

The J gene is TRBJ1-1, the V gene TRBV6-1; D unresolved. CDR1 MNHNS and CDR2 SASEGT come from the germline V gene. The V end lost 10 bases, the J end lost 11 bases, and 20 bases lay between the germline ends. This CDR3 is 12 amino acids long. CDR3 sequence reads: CATSLDGSGAFF. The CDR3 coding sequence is TGTGCCACATCCTTGGACGGAAGCGGGGCTTTCTTT.

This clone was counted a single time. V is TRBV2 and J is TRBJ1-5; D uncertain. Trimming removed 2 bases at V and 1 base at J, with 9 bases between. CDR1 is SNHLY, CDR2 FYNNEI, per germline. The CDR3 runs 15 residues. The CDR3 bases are TGTGCCAGCAGTGAACTTGGGCAGAGCAATCAGCCCCAGCATTTT. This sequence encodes CASSELGQSNQPQHF.